This TCR beta chain is drawn from a study of radiotherapy plus CTLA-4 blockade in lung cancer. Turning to the study itself: The study recorded objective responses in around 18% of patients and disease control in 31%. Study-wide results and caveats: Researchers report tumor-derived TCR clones expanding in blood after radiotherapy plus ipilimumab. Interferon-beta, together with early blood T cell clone dynamics, reportedly best predicted response.

Focal radiation was given together with CTLA-4 blockade (ipilimumab) to patients with chemo-refractory metastatic non-small-cell lung cancer. Germline CDR1 reads SGDLS; CDR2 reads YYNGEE. The CDR3 runs 11 residues. Trimming removed 6 bases from V and 7 bases from J, with 7 bases in between. Sequenced by immunoSEQ multiplex PCR; TCRdb stores in-frame clones only, minus some. The data show 89,000 or so clones, with 82% seen just once and nearly 3.5% held by the top ten. About this clone itself: What it binds is unknown.

The starting material was peripheral blood, obtained from a patient treated with radiotherapy plus ipilimumab. This TCR was sampled from a human donor with non-small cell lung cancer who had a partial response to radiotherapy plus ipilimumab. V gene TRBV9 combines with J gene TRBJ2-2; D is perhaps TRBD2 (5 bases). CDR3 in amino acids: CASTGGGELFF. Written as DNA, the CDR3 is TGTGCCAGCACCGGAGGCGGGGAGCTGTTTTTT.